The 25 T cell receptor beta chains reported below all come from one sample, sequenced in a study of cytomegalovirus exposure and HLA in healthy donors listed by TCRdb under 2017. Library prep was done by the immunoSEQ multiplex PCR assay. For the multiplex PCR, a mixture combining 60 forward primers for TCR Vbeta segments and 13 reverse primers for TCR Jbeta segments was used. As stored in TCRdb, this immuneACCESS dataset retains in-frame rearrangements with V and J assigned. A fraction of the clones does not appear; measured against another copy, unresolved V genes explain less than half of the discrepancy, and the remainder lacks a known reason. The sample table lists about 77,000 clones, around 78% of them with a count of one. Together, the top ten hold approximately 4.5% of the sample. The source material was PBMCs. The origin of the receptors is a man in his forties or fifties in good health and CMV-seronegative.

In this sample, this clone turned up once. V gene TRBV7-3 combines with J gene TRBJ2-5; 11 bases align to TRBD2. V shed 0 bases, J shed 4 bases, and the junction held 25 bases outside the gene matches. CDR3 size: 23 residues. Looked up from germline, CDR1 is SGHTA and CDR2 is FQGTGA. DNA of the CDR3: TGTGCCAGCAGCTTAACTTTTGGGTCTAGCGGGGGGAAAGGTATAGGTTGGGGAGAGACCCAGTACTTC. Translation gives CASSLTFGSSGGKGIGWGETQYF.

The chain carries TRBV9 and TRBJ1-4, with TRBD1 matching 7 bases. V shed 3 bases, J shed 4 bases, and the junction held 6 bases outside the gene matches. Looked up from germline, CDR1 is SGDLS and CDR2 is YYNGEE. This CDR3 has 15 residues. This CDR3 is CASSASGTVNEKLFF. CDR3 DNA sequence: TGTGCCAGCAGCGCGTCCGGGACAGTTAATGAAAAACTGTTTTTT.

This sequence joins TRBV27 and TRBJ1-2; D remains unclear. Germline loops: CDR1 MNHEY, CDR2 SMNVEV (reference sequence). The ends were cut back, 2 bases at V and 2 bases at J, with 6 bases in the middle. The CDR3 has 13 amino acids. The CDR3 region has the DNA TGTGCCAGCAGTTTAGAACAGAACTATGGCTACACCTTC. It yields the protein CASSLEQNYGYTF.

The CDR3 region has the DNA TGTGCCAGCAGCGTTCTAGCGGGCGGTACCGGGGAGCTGTTTTTT. Protein sequence: CASSVLAGGTGELFF. The V gene is TRBV9, the J gene TRBJ2-2; 8 bases map to TRBD2. CDR1 SGDLS and CDR2 YYNGEE come from the germline V gene. With V trimmed by 2 bases and J by 5 bases, 5 bases remained unmatched. The CDR3 runs to 15 residues.

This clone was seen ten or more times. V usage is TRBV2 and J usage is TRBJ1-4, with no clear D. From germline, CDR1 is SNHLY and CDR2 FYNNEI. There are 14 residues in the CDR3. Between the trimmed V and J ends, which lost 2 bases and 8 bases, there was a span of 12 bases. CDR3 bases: TGTGCCAGCAGTGAACTCCGGCCGGGAGAAAAACTGTTTTTT. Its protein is CASSELRPGEKLFF.

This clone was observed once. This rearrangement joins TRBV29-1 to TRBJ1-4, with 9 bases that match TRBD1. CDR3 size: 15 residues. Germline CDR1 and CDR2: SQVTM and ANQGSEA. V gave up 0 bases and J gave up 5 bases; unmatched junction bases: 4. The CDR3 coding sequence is TGCAGCGTTGAAGATCTTGACAGGGGGAATGAAAAACTGTTTTTT. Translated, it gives CSVEDLDRGNEKLFF. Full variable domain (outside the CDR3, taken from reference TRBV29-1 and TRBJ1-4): SAVISQKPSRDICQRGTSLTIQCQVDSQVTMMFWYRQQPGQSLTLIATANQGSEATYESGFVIDKFPISRPNLTFSTLTVSNMSPEDSSIYLCSVEDLDRGNEKLFFGSGTQLSVL.

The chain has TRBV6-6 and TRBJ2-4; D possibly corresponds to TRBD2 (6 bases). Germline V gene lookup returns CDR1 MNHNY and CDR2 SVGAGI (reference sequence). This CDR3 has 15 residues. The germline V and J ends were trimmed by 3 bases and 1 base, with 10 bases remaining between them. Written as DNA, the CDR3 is TGTGCCAGCAGTTATCCGGGGGACGCCAAAAACATTCAGTACTTC. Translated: CASSYPGDAKNIQYF.

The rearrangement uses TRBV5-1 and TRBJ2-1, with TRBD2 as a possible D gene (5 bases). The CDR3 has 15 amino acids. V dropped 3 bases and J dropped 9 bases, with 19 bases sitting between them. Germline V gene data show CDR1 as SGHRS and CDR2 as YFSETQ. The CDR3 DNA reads TGCGCCAGCAGCTCACTAGAGTCAGGCTTCGGTGAGCAGTTCTTC. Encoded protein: CASSSLESGFGEQFF.

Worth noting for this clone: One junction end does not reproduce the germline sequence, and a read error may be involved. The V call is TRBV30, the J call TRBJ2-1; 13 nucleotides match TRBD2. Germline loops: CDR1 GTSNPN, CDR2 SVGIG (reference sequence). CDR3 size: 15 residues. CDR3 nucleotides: TGTGCCTGGAGTTGGGGACTAGCGGGAAACAATGGGCAGTTCTTC. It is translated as CAWSWGLAGNNGQFF.

The CDR3: CASSLAGKADTQYF. The CDR3 nucleotides read TGTGCCAGCAGCTTAGCGGGAAAGGCGGATACGCAGTATTTT. This chain links TRBV7-3 with TRBJ2-3; a possible D gene is TRBD2 (6 bases). Germline loops: CDR1 SGHTA, CDR2 FQGTGA. The ends were cut back, 2 bases at V and 6 bases at J, with 12 bases in the middle. This CDR3 region has 14 residues.

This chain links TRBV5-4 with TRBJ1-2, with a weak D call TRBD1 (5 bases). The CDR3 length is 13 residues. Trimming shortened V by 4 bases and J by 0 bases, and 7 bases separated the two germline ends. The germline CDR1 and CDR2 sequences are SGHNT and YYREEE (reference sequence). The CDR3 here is CASSVQANYGYTF. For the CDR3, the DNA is TGTGCCAGCAGCGTACAGGCTAACTATGGCTACACCTTC.

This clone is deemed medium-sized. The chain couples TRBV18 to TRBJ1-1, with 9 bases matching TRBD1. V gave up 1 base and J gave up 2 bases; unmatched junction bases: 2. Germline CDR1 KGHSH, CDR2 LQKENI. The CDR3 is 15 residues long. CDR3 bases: TGTGCCAGCTCACCACGGGACAGGGTAAACACTGAAGCTTTCTTT. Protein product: CASSPRDRVNTEAFF.

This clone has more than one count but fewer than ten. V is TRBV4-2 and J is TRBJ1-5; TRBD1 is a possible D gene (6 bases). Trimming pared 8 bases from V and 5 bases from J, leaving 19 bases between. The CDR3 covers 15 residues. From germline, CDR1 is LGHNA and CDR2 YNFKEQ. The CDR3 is CASSYGQRGHQPQHF. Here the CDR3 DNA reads TGTGCCAGCTCATATGGACAGAGGGGCCATCAGCCCCAGCATTTT.

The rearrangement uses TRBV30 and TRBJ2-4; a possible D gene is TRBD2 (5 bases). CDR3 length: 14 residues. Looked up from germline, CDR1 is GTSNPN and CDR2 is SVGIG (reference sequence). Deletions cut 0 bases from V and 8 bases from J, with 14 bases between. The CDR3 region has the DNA TGTGCCTGGAGTGTTGGAGTCTCAGCGGACATTCAGTACTTC. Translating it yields CAWSVGVSADIQYF.

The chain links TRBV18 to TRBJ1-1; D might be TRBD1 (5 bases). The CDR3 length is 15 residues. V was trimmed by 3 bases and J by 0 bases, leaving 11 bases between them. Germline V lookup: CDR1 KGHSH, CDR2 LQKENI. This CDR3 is CASSPPKGLNTEAFF. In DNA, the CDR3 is TGTGCCAGCTCACCCCCGAAGGGGTTGAACACTGAAGCTTTCTTT.

CDR3 sequence: CASSPRTGREQYF. In nucleotides, the CDR3 is TGTGCCAGTAGTCCCCGGACAGGGCGGGAGCAGTACTTC. J is TRBJ2-7 and V is TRBV19; TRBD1 matches at 8 bases. The CDR3 runs 13 residues. Germline V gives CDR1 LNHDA, CDR2 SQIVND (reference sequence). J lost 7 bases, V lost 5 bases, and 7 bases had no gene match.

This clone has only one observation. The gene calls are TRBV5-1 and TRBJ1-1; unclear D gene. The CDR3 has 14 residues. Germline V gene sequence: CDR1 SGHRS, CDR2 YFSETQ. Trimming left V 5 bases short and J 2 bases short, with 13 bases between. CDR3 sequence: CASRLTGVNTEAFF. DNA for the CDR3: TGCGCCAGCAGACTCACCGGGGTTAACACTGAAGCTTTCTTT. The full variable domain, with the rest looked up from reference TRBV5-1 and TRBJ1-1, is KAGVTQTPRYLIKTRGQQVTLSCSPISGHRSVSWYQQTPGQGLQFLFEYFSETQRNKGNFPGRFSGRQFSNSRSEMNVSTLELGDSALYLCASRLTGVNTEAFFGQGTRLTVV.

This CDR3 is CAWSVPTNAYQETQYF. The CDR3 coding sequence is TGTGCCTGGAGTGTACCCACTAATGCGTACCAAGAGACCCAGTACTTC. J is TRBJ2-5 and V is TRBV30; D not resolved. Between the trimmed V and J ends, which lost 0 bases and 0 bases, there was a span of 14 bases. Germline V gene lookup returns CDR1 GTSNPN and CDR2 SVGIG (reference sequence). The CDR3 is 16 residues long.

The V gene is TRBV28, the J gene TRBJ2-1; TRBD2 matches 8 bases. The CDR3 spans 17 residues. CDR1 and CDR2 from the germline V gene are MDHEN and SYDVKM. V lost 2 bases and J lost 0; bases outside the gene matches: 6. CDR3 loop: CASSLRAGVGSYNEQFF. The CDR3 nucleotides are TGTGCCAGCAGTTTAAGAGCGGGAGTTGGCTCCTACAATGAGCAGTTCTTC.

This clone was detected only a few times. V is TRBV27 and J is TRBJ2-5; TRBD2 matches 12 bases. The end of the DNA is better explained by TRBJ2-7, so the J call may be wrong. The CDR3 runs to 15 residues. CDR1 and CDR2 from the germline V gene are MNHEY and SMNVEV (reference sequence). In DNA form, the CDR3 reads TGTGCCAGCAGTACCCGGACTAGCGGGACCTACGAGCAGTACTTC. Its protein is CASSTRTSGTYEQYF.

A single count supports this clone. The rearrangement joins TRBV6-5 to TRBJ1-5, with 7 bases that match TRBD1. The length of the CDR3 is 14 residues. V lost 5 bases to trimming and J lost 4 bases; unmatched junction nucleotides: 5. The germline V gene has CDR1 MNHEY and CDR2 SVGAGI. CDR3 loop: CASSQGVGNQPQHF. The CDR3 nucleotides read TGTGCCAGCAGTCAGGGGGTTGGTAATCAGCCCCAGCATTTT.

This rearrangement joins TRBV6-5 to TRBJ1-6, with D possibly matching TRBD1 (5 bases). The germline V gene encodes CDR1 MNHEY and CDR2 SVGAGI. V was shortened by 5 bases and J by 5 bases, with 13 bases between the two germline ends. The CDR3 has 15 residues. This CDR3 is CASSARGRDNSPLHF. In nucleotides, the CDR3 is TGTGCCAGCAGTGCTAGGGGCAGGGATAATTCACCCCTCCACTTT.

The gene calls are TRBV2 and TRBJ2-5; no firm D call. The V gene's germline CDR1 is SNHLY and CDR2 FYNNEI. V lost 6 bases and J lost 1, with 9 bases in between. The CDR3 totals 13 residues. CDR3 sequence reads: CASRLDSQETQYF. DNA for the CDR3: TGTGCCAGCAGGCTTGACTCCCAAGAGACCCAGTACTTC.

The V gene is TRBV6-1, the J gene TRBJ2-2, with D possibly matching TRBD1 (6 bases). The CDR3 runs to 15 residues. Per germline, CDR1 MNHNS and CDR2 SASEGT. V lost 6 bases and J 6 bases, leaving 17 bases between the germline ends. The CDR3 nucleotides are TGTGCCAGCAGAACACAGGGTAGTAAGGCCGGGGAGCTGTTTTTT. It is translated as CASRTQGSKAGELFF.

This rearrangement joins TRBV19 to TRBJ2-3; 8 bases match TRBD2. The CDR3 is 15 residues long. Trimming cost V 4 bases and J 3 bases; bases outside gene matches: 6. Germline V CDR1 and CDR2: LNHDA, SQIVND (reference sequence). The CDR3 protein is CASSRASGSTDTQYF. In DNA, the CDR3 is TGTGCCAGTAGTAGAGCTAGCGGGTCAACAGATACGCAGTATTTT.